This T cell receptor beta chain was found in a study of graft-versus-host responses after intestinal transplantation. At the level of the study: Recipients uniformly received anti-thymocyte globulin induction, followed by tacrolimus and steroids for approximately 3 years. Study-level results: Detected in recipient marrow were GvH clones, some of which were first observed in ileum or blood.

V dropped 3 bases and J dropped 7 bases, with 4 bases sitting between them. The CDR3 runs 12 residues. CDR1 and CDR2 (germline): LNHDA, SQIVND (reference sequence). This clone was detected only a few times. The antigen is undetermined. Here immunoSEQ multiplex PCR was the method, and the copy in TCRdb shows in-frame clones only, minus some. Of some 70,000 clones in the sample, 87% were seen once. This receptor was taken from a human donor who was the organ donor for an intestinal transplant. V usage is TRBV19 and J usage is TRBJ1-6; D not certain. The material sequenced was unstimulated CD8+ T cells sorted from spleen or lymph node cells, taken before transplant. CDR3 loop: CASSIGNSPLHF. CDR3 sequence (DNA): TGTGCCAGTAGTATTGGGAATTCACCCCTCCACTTT.